Presented here are 24 T cell receptor beta chains from one specimen sequenced in a study of blood T cell repertoires in COVID-19 (dated by TCRdb to 2018 to 2020). The library was produced with the immunoSEQ multiplex PCR assay. TCRdb stores this immuneACCESS table with in-frame sequences only. Part of the clones is absent; in the studies checked, under half of the shortfall reflects unresolved V genes, and no reason is known for the rest. The sample table lists about 210,000 clones, 82% of them with a count of one. The ten largest clones take up over 4% of the sample. The sequenced material came from peripheral blood. These receptors originate from a woman in her sixties or seventies with COVID-19, enrolled during active disease.

This clone was seen more than once but under ten times. The rearrangement joins TRBV19 to TRBJ2-7; 8 bases are shared with TRBD2. The germline CDR1 and CDR2 sequences are LNHDA and SQIVND (reference sequence). J gave up 5 bases and V 7 bases, and 10 bases lay outside the gene matches. The CDR3 has 14 amino acids. The CDR3 here is CASKSGSRINEQYF. CDR3 nucleotides: TGTGCCAGTAAAAGCGGGAGTAGAATTAACGAGCAGTACTTC.

This chain links TRBV2 with TRBJ1-2; no clear D gene. Between the trimmed V and J ends, which lost 8 bases and 1 base, there was a span of 14 bases. Germline V gene lookup returns CDR1 SNHLY and CDR2 FYNNEI. This CDR3 has 14 amino acids. CDR3 loop: CASVREPVNYGYTF. The CDR3 DNA sequence: TGTGCCAGCGTGAGAGAGCCTGTTAACTATGGCTACACCTTC.

The chain joins TRBV7-9 to TRBJ2-1; 7 bases match TRBD2. This CDR3 spans 17 amino acids. Per the germline V gene, CDR1 is SEHNR and CDR2 is FQNEAQ (reference sequence). V trimming: 5 bases; J trimming: 9 bases; junction bases outside the gene matches: 19. The CDR3 sequence is CASSPFTRGSLRGEQFF. The DNA for the CDR3 is TGTGCCAGCAGCCCGTTTACGCGGGGGTCTCTCCGTGGTGAGCAGTTCTTC.

The chain couples TRBV6-5 to TRBJ2-3; D is ambiguous. The V gene's germline CDR1 is MNHEY and CDR2 SVGAGI. The CDR3 loop spans 11 amino acids. V shed 6 bases and J shed 6 bases, with 7 bases lying between them. This CDR3 is CASSLEDTQYF. The CDR3 DNA is TGTGCCAGCAGCCTTGAGGATACGCAGTATTTT.

CDR3 sequence reads: CASSWSQSYTEAFF. CDR3 sequence (DNA): TGTGCCAGCAGTTGGAGTCAGAGCTACACTGAAGCTTTCTTT. The genes are TRBV6-2 or TRBV6-3 and TRBJ1-1; D remains ambiguous. Trimming removed 4 bases from V and 3 bases from J, with 12 bases in between. The CDR3 contains 14 residues. Per the germline V gene, CDR1 is MNHEY and CDR2 is SVGEGT.

This clone was seen once. The chain links TRBV7-9 to TRBJ2-2, with 12 bases lining up with TRBD1. Germline values: CDR1 SEHNR, CDR2 FQNEAQ (reference sequence). The V segment lost 5 bases and the J segment 8 bases; nucleotides outside the gene matches: 12. CDR3 size: 17 residues. The CDR3 protein is CASSNHRGQGARGELFF. CDR3 coding DNA: TGTGCCAGCAGCAACCACCGGGGACAGGGGGCGCGTGGGGAGCTGTTTTTT.

The CDR3 loop is CASSLDPLAGKTGELFF. CDR3 DNA: TGTGCCAGCAGCTTAGACCCCCTAGCGGGAAAAACCGGGGAGCTGTTTTTT. The chain combines TRBV5-4 with TRBJ2-2; the match to TRBD2 covers 9 bases. Germline lookup yields CDR1 SGHNT and CDR2 YYREEE (reference sequence). The J segment lost 5 bases and the V segment lost 2 bases, leaving 10 bases of the junction unmatched. CDR3 length: 17 residues.

V and J are TRBV7-2 and TRBJ1-3, with 8 positions matching TRBD1. J lost 0 bases, V lost 5 bases, and 6 bases had no gene match. Germline-derived CDR1 and CDR2 are SGHTA and FQGNSA. There are 16 residues in the CDR3. The chain's CDR3 is CASSVKGTGSGNTIYF. In DNA, the CDR3 is TGTGCCAGCAGCGTGAAAGGGACAGGCTCTGGAAACACCATATATTTT.

The chain has TRBV5-8 and TRBJ1-2; 7 bases line up with TRBD1. Unmatched junction bases numbered 11, after V lost 4 bases and J lost 8 bases. Germline assignment: CDR1 SGHTS and CDR2 YDEGEE. The CDR3 contains 14 residues. In DNA, the CDR3 is TGTGCCAGCAGCCTTCCGACAGGGTCTATGGGCTACACCTTC. Protein: CASSLPTGSMGYTF.

The chain carries TRBV19 and TRBJ2-3; no reliable D call. The V gene lost 5 bases and the J gene lost 7 bases, with 16 bases spanning the gap. This CDR3 contains 14 residues. Germline V gives CDR1 LNHDA, CDR2 SQIVND (reference sequence). The CDR3 DNA sequence: TGTGCCAGTAGTTATTTTGCAGGTCGGAATACGCAGTATTTT. Protein sequence: CASSYFAGRNTQYF.

V gene TRBV27 combines with J gene TRBJ2-6; D uncertain. This CDR3 region has 13 residues. The V gene's germline CDR1 is MNHEY and CDR2 SMNVEV (reference sequence). Trimming left V 5 bases short and J 2 bases short, with 4 bases between. The CDR3 is CASSRAGANVLTF. CDR3 nucleotides: TGTGCCAGCAGTCGAGCTGGGGCCAACGTCCTGACTTTC.

This clone was recorded only once. This chain uses TRBV28 with TRBJ2-3; TRBD2 is a possible D gene (6 bases). Per the germline V gene, CDR1 is MDHEN and CDR2 is SYDVKM. Trimming stripped 8 bases from V and 2 bases from J, with 17 bases between. CDR3 length equals 15 residues. The CDR3 spells CASFSGAPPTDTQYF. CDR3 sequence (DNA): TGTGCCAGCTTCTCGGGAGCTCCCCCCACAGATACGCAGTATTTT.

V and J are TRBV6-5 and TRBJ1-2; TRBD1 aligns across 7 bases. The germline V gene has CDR1 MNHEY and CDR2 SVGAGI. Trimming took 4 bases from V and 4 from J; bases not matched to a gene: 9. This CDR3 is 15 amino acids long. CDR3 in DNA: TGTGCCAGCAGTTCAGGGGGGCTTGGTGGCTATGGCTACACCTTC. This sequence encodes CASSSGGLGGYGYTF.

The rearrangement joins TRBV27 to TRBJ1-5, with D perhaps matching TRBD1 (6 bases). From germline, CDR1 is MNHEY and CDR2 SMNVEV (reference sequence). V was shortened by 6 bases and J by 0 bases, with 21 bases between the two germline ends. This CDR3 contains 18 residues. CDR3 coding DNA: TGTGCCAGCAGACAGGGCGACCCCCCACATTATAGCAATCAGCCCCAGCATTTT. Translated: CASRQGDPPHYSNQPQHF.

The V call is TRBV5-4, the J call TRBJ2-7; D remains ambiguous. Trimming stripped 2 bases from V and 6 bases from J, with 6 bases between. The CDR3 has 11 residues. Germline-derived CDR1 and CDR2 are SGHNT and YYREEE (reference sequence). The CDR3 reads CASSLLGEQYF. The CDR3 DNA sequence: TGTGCCAGCAGCTTACTTGGCGAGCAGTACTTC.

The chain links TRBV28 to TRBJ1-4; 8 positions agree with TRBD1. The junction had 10 bases not matched to a gene; V was cut back by 5 bases and J by 8 bases. CDR1 MDHEN and CDR2 SYDVKM come from the germline V gene. The CDR3 extends over 15 amino acids. The CDR3 DNA reads TGTGCCAGCAGTCGCCCGGACAGGGCCCTCGAAAAACTGTTTTTT. Translated: CASSRPDRALEKLFF.

This clone was observed many times. This sequence joins TRBV6-2 or TRBV6-3 and TRBJ2-4, with D perhaps TRBD2 (5 bases). Germline CDR1 MNHEY, CDR2 SVGEGT. Trimming took 6 bases from V and 7 from J, leaving 19 bases between them. The CDR3 loop spans 15 amino acids. The CDR3 here is CASSFIGGAGNIQYF. CDR3 nucleotides: TGTGCCAGCAGCTTCATCGGAGGTGCCGGGAACATTCAGTACTTC.

This clone was seen only once. The chain employs TRBV5-6 and TRBJ1-5; no clear D. Looked up from germline, CDR1 is SGHDT and CDR2 is YYEEEE. The CDR3 consists of 14 residues. With 1 base removed from V and 4 bases from J, the gap between germline ends came to 9 bases. The CDR3 nucleotides are TGTGCCAGCAGCTTGTGGCAGGCAAATCAGCCCCAGCATTTT. Translation gives CASSLWQANQPQHF.

The chain has TRBV24-1 and TRBJ2-5; TRBD1 matches at 7 bases. This CDR3 spans 15 amino acids. Per germline, CDR1 KGHDR and CDR2 SFDVKD. J gave up 4 bases and V 3 bases, and 7 bases lay outside the gene matches. CDR3 sequence (DNA): TGTGCCACCAGTGATCCGACAGGGTCAGGAGAGACCCAGTACTTC. Protein: CATSDPTGSGETQYF.

The J gene is TRBJ2-2, the V gene TRBV11-2; D call uncertain. V gave up 6 bases and J gave up 6 bases, with 14 bases separating them. Germline V CDR1 and CDR2: SGHAT, FQNNGV. The CDR3 consists of 14 residues. CDR3 loop: CASRAETQSGELFF. Written as DNA, the CDR3 is TGTGCCAGCAGGGCGGAAACACAATCCGGGGAGCTGTTTTTT.

This CDR3 reads CASSQLIAGLAGSQETQYF. In nucleotides, the CDR3 is TGCGCCAGCAGCCAACTGATCGCGGGACTAGCGGGATCCCAAGAGACCCAGTACTTC. V gene TRBV4-1 combines with J gene TRBJ2-5; 13 nucleotides agree with TRBD2. Germline CDR1 MGHRA, CDR2 YSYEKL. The CDR3 covers 19 residues. Trimming took 2 bases from V and 1 from J; bases not matched to a gene: 10.

This clone came up a few times. V usage is TRBV7-2 and J usage is TRBJ1-5; 8 bases align to TRBD1. CDR1 and CDR2 from the germline V gene are SGHTA and FQGNSA. V lost 2 bases and J lost 4; bases outside the gene matches: 1. The CDR3 consists of 14 residues. The CDR3 spells CASSLTGGNQPQHF. CDR3 bases: TGTGCCAGCAGCTTAACAGGGGGTAATCAGCCCCAGCATTTT.

The chain combines TRBV7-2 with TRBJ1-6; D gene ambiguous. The CDR3 covers 15 residues. Germline lookup yields CDR1 SGHTA and CDR2 FQGNSA. The ends were cut back, 3 bases at V and 6 bases at J, with 12 bases in the middle. In DNA form, the CDR3 reads TGTGCCAGCAGCTTTTCGGGGAAGGCTAATTCACCCCTCCACTTT. Translated: CASSFSGKANSPLHF.

This chain links TRBV30 with TRBJ2-6, with D possibly being TRBD2 (6 bases). The CDR3 consists of 15 residues. With 0 bases removed from V and 2 bases from J, the gap between germline ends came to 8 bases. Germline CDR1 and CDR2: GTSNPN and SVGIG (reference sequence). CDR3 nucleotide sequence: TGTGCCTGGAGTGTTACGGGGGCTGGGGCCAACGTCCTGACTTTC. Protein: CAWSVTGAGANVLTF.